The next 32 T cell receptor beta chains were all read from a single sample in a study of T cells in Graves' hyperthyroidism and ophthalmopathy. TCR beta CDR3 sequences were amplified from RNA transcripts. The HTBI primer set drove a first-round RT-PCR of the TCR CDR3. From the multiplex PCR reads, TCRdb called clonotypes with MiXCR, one entry per CDR3 protein. Here the sample spans 490,000 or so distinct CDR3 sequences, about 16% being singletons. The sequenced sample was blood. Source of these receptors: a woman aged 25 to 39 with Graves' ophthalmopathy.

This clonotype was counted at least ten times. V and J are TRBV12-3 or TRBV12-4 and TRBJ2-6; possible D gene TRBD2, 7 bases. This CDR3 has 17 amino acids. Trimming left V 3 bases short and J 1 base short, with 13 bases between. For the CDR3, the DNA is TGTGCCAGCAGTTTGGGGGGGGCCCGATCTGGGGCCAACGTCCTGACTTTC. This gives the protein CASSLGGARSGANVLTF.

At least ten counts were recorded for this clonotype. The chain combines TRBV28 with TRBJ2-7; 9 positions agree with TRBD2. The V gene's germline CDR1 is MDHEN and CDR2 SYDVKM. The CDR3 has 14 residues. The ends lost 8 bases at V and 6 bases at J; junction bases unmatched: 11. CDR3 coding DNA: TGTGCCAGCGGGGTTGGCGGGAGGGCCTCCGAGCAGTACTTC. This encodes CASGVGGRASEQYF. The whole variable domain, filled in from reference TRBV28 and TRBJ2-7, reads DVKVTQSSRYLVKRTGEKVFLECVQDMDHENMFWYRQDPGLGLRLIYFSYDVKMKEKGDIPEGYSVSREKKERFSLILESASTNQTSMYLCASGVGGRASEQYFGPGTRLTVT.

The J gene is TRBJ2-5, the V gene TRBV5-4; TRBD1 agrees at 7 bases. With 7 bases clipped from V and 5 bases from J, the junction kept 2 bases outside the gene matches. Germline V gene data show CDR1 as SGHNT and CDR2 as YYREEE (reference sequence). The CDR3 runs 11 residues. The CDR3 spells CASGQEETQYF. The CDR3 DNA follows: TGTGCCAGCGGACAGGAGGAGACCCAGTACTTC.

The rearrangement uses TRBV6-2 or TRBV6-3 and TRBJ1-1, with D maybe TRBD1 (5 bases). V gave up 8 bases and J gave up 4 bases, with 17 bases separating them. There are 14 residues in the CDR3. The germline gives CDR1 MNHEY, CDR2 SVGEGT. The CDR3 DNA is TGTGCCAGCCGGGGACGGACAATGATCACTGAAGCTTTCTTT. This encodes CASRGRTMITEAFF.

This clonotype was counted at least ten times. The rearrangement links TRBV30 to TRBJ1-2; no firm D call. CDR3 size: 13 residues. Germline V CDR1 and CDR2: GTSNPN, SVGIG (reference sequence). Trimming stripped 2 bases from V and 0 bases from J, with 7 bases between. The CDR3 coding sequence is TGTGCCTGGAGTCAAGGGACTAACTATGGCTACACCTTC. This sequence encodes CAWSQGTNYGYTF.

This clonotype was seen more than once but under ten times. The chain joins TRBV12-3 or TRBV12-4 to TRBJ2-7, with TRBD1 matching 8 bases. This CDR3 has 15 amino acids. V lost 5 bases to trimming and J lost 6 bases; unmatched junction nucleotides: 12. The CDR3 nucleotides read TGTGCCAGCAGTCGAACCGGGACAGGAGTCCCCGAGCAGTACTTC. Translating it yields CASSRTGTGVPEQYF.

This clonotype was observed many times. The rearrangement joins TRBV28 to TRBJ2-1; possibly TRBD2 for D (6 bases). CDR3 length equals 15 residues. Germline V gives CDR1 MDHEN, CDR2 SYDVKM. Trimming took off 6 bases at V and 7 bases at J, with 19 bases between the two ends. The CDR3 sequence: CASRFGSAARNEQFF. As DNA, the CDR3 is TGTGCCAGCAGATTCGGGAGTGCGGCGAGAAATGAGCAGTTCTTC.

This clonotype was counted many times. V and J are TRBV7-8 and TRBJ1-1, with D possibly matching TRBD1 (5 bases). CDR1 is SGHVS, CDR2 FQNEAQ, per germline. CDR3 size: 15 residues. V gave up 4 bases and J gave up 2 bases, with 14 bases separating them. In DNA form, the CDR3 reads TGTGCCAGCAGCTCCTCCACAGGTCGAAACACTGAAGCTTTCTTT. Its translation is CASSSSTGRNTEAFF.

This chain links TRBV11-2 with TRBJ2-7; TRBD1 is a possible D gene (5 bases). V was cut by 6 bases and J by 3 bases, with 18 bases left in between. This CDR3 region has 15 residues. The germline V gene has CDR1 SGHAT and CDR2 FQNNGV. Written as DNA, the CDR3 is TGTGCCAGCAGTCTCCCTCCTGCAGGGTACTACGAGCAGTACTTC. Its protein product is CASSLPPAGYYEQYF.

This clonotype was seen ten or more times. The chain employs TRBV7-9 and TRBJ2-1; possibly TRBD2 for D (6 bases). V was clipped by 3 bases and J by 4 bases, with 22 bases between them. This CDR3 region has 18 residues. Germline assignment: CDR1 SEHNR and CDR2 FQNEAQ (reference sequence). The CDR3 DNA sequence: TGTGCCAGCAGCTTTAGTTTGGGCCGGGGGAACCCATACAATGAGCAGTTCTTC. Protein: CASSFSLGRGNPYNEQFF. The whole variable domain, remainder taken from reference TRBV7-9 and TRBJ2-1, is DTGVSQNPRHKITKRGQNVTFRCDPISEHNRLYWYRQTLGQGPEFLTYFQNEAQLEKSRLLSDRFSAERPKGSFSTLEIQRTEQGDSAMYLCASSFSLGRGNPYNEQFFGPGTRLTVL.

The V call is TRBV24-1, the J call TRBJ1-1; no reliable D call. The germline V gene encodes CDR1 KGHDR and CDR2 SFDVKD. The V end was cut by 6 bases, the J end by 1 base, with 2 bases between. CDR3 size: 11 residues. The CDR3 protein is CATSSNTEAFF. CDR3 nucleotides: TGTGCCACCAGTTCGAACACTGAAGCTTTCTTT.

There are a few counts of this clonotype. The chain links TRBV15 to TRBJ2-7; D may be TRBD1 (6 bases). Germline CDR1 and CDR2: LNHNV and YYDKDF (reference sequence). Between the trimmed V and J ends, which lost 6 bases and 2 bases, there was a span of 17 bases. The CDR3 runs to 15 residues. Here the CDR3 DNA reads TGTGCCACCAGTCTAAGGACAGCCGTAACCTACGAGCAGTACTTC. Amino acids: CATSLRTAVTYEQYF.

V gene TRBV7-2 combines with J gene TRBJ1-4; possibly TRBD1 for D (5 bases). There are 15 residues in the CDR3. V was trimmed by 2 bases and J by 3 bases, leaving 10 bases between them. Germline V CDR1 and CDR2: SGHTA, FQGNSA. The CDR3 region has the DNA TGTGCCAGCAGCTTATGGGGGGGATCTAATGAAAAACTGTTTTTT. The encoded protein is CASSLWGGSNEKLFF.

Details on this clonotype: A clone one base away is much larger, so this may be a read error. The gene calls are TRBV5-1 and TRBJ1-5, with D unresolved. Germline CDR1 and CDR2: SGHRS and YFSETQ. There are 15 residues in the CDR3. As DNA, the CDR3 is TGCGTCAGCAGCTGGGAGGGATTATTCAATCAGCCCCAGCATTTT. Amino acids: CVSSWEGLFNQPQHF.

This clonotype was found a few times. V and J are TRBV20-1 and TRBJ2-7; 10 bases match TRBD2. The CDR3 consists of 14 residues. The V gene's germline CDR1 is DFQATT and CDR2 SNEGSKA (reference sequence). This CDR3 reads CSEISGRTSYEQYF. CDR3 nucleotides: TGCAGCGAAATTAGCGGGAGGACTTCCTACGAGCAGTACTTC.

This clonotype was found many times. The rearrangement links TRBV7-9 to TRBJ1-2, with 8 nucleotides matching TRBD1. The CDR3 covers 14 residues. V dropped 1 base and J dropped 8; count of bases not matched to a gene: 6. Germline CDR1 reads SEHNR; CDR2 reads FQNEAQ (reference sequence). CDR3 DNA: TGTGCCAGCAGCTTAGACGGACAGGGAGACGGCTACACCTTC. This sequence encodes CASSLDGQGDGYTF.

On this clonotype: This may be a read error: a much more frequent sequence differs by one nucleotide. This chain links TRBV7-9 with TRBJ2-1, with 7 bases identical to TRBD1. The trim removed 2 bases at V and 10 bases at J, leaving 5 bases unmatched. Germline V gene sequence: CDR1 SEHNR, CDR2 FQNEAQ (reference sequence). The CDR3 is 13 residues long. Here the CDR3 DNA reads TGTGCCAGCAGCTTACCTAGGGGGCAGGAGCAGTTCTTC. It is translated as CASSLPRGQEQFF.

The chain uses TRBV9 and TRBJ1-4; D not certain. The germline V and J ends were trimmed by 2 bases and 8 bases, with 7 bases remaining between them. CDR1 and CDR2 from the germline V gene are SGDLS and YYNGEE. CDR3 length: 12 residues. The CDR3 DNA reads TGTGCCAGCAGCGTCCCCGGCGAAAAACTGTTTTTT. This codes for CASSVPGEKLFF.

J is TRBJ2-5 and V is TRBV20-1; D possibly corresponds to TRBD1 (6 bases). CDR1 and CDR2 (germline): DFQATT, SNEGSKA (reference sequence). CDR3 size: 15 residues. The V end was cut by 1 base, the J end by 5 bases, with 17 bases between. This CDR3 reads CSARGGGQPRETQYF. CDR3 sequence (DNA): TGCAGTGCTAGAGGAGGGGGACAACCGAGGGAGACCCAGTACTTC.

The chain links TRBV12-3 or TRBV12-4 to TRBJ2-5; D perhaps matches TRBD2 (6 bases). The germline V and J ends were trimmed by 5 bases and 1 base, with 11 bases remaining between them. There are 14 residues in the CDR3. The CDR3 DNA reads TGTGCCAGCAGTCCGGGACTCCGCCAAGAGACCCAGTACTTC. This codes for CASSPGLRQETQYF.

This clonotype was found many times. The V gene is TRBV7-3, the J gene TRBJ1-1; 7 positions match TRBD1. From germline, CDR1 is SGHTA and CDR2 FQGTGA. V trimming: 5 bases; J trimming: 8 bases; junction bases outside the gene matches: 8. The CDR3 has 13 amino acids. Here the CDR3 reads CASSLQQGLEAFF. CDR3 DNA: TGTGCCAGCAGCCTACAACAGGGGCTAGAAGCTTTCTTT. The variable domain in full, with the rest retrieved from reference TRBV7-3 and TRBJ1-1, is GAGVSQTPSNKVTEKGKYVELRCDPISGHTALYWYRQSLGQGPEFLIYFQGTGAADDSGLPNDRFFAVRPEGSVSTLKIQRTERGDSAVYLCASSLQQGLEAFFGQGTRLTVV.

V and J are TRBV6-2 or TRBV6-3 and TRBJ2-7; D is unresolved. Germline CDR1 reads MNHEY; CDR2 reads SVGEGT. V was trimmed by 4 bases and J by 3 bases, leaving 7 bases between them. The CDR3 runs 12 residues. CDR3 region: CASSSKRYEQYF. The CDR3 bases are TGTGCCAGCAGTTCCAAGCGCTACGAGCAGTACTTC.

This clonotype was observed a handful of times. The chain couples TRBV25-1 to TRBJ2-5, with 8 bases identical to TRBD1. The CDR3 runs 15 residues. Germline CDR1 MGHDK, CDR2 SYGVNS. Trimming at V came to 4 bases and at J to 5 bases, leaving 9 bases not matched to a gene. CDR3 sequence (DNA): TGTGCCAGCAGTGCGTACTCAGGGGGCGGGGAGACCCAGTACTTC. It translates to CASSAYSGGGETQYF. The entire variable domain, with the rest obtained from reference TRBV25-1 and TRBJ2-5, is as follows: EADIYQTPRYLVIGTGKKITLECSQTMGHDKMYWYQQDPGMELHLIHYSYGVNSTEKGDLSSESTVSRIRTEHFPLTLESARPSHTSQYLCASSAYSGGGETQYFGPGTRLLVL.

This clonotype was observed at least ten times. DNA for the CDR3: TGTGCCAGCAGGAGATTCTCGGGAACGCGGAATGAGCAGTTCTTC. Amino acid sequence: CASRRFSGTRNEQFF. This chain connects TRBV2 to TRBJ2-1; maybe TRBD2 (5 bases). The CDR3 runs 15 residues. The V gene's germline CDR1 is SNHLY and CDR2 FYNNEI. V was cut by 6 bases and J by 7 bases, with 19 bases left in between.

This clonotype was seen repeatedly, ten times or more. V usage is TRBV6-6 and J usage is TRBJ2-3; no reliable D call. Germline CDR1 is MNHNY and CDR2 is SVGAGI (reference sequence). Trimming took off 0 bases at V and 2 bases at J, with 6 bases between the two ends. The CDR3 covers 14 residues. The CDR3 sequence is CASSYSENTDTQYF. CDR3 nucleotide sequence: TGTGCCAGCAGTTACTCTGAAAACACAGATACGCAGTATTTT.

The J gene is TRBJ2-3, the V gene TRBV5-1, with unresolved D. V was pared by 0 bases and J by 6 bases, with 5 bases between. CDR1 and CDR2 (germline): SGHRS, YFSETQ. CDR3 length: 12 residues. The CDR3 spells CASSLDWDTQYF. Here the CDR3 DNA reads TGCGCCAGCAGCTTGGATTGGGATACGCAGTATTTT. The variable domain in full, completed from reference TRBV5-1 and TRBJ2-3, reads KAGVTQTPRYLIKTRGQQVTLSCSPISGHRSVSWYQQTPGQGLQFLFEYFSETQRNKGNFPGRFSGRQFSNSRSEMNVSTLELGDSALYLCASSLDWDTQYFGPGTRLTVL.

On this clonotype: A clone one base away is much larger, so this may be a read error. The chain combines TRBV12-3 or TRBV12-4 with TRBJ2-2; D unresolved. This CDR3 comprises 15 residues. The CDR3 sequence: CASSPGHSNAGELFF. The CDR3 DNA follows: TGTGCCAGCAGCCCGGGCCATTCGAACGCCGGGGAGCTGTTTTTT.

In regard to this clonotype: A much larger clone lies a single base off, so this may be a read error. CDR3 in DNA: TGTGCCAGCAACCCTGGGAGCTTGGGCACAGATACGCGGTATTTT. Translation gives CASNPGSLGTDTRYF. The rearrangement uses TRBV28 and TRBJ2-3; tentatively, D is TRBD2 (5 bases). The CDR3 has 15 residues. From germline, CDR1 is MDHEN and CDR2 SYDVKM.

This clonotype came up many times. The rearrangement joins TRBV27 to TRBJ2-3; D not resolved. V was clipped by 5 bases and J by 1 base, with 7 bases between them. CDR3 length: 13 residues. In germline, CDR1 is MNHEY, CDR2 SMNVEV (reference sequence). CDR3 nucleotides: TGTGCCAGCAGTGGGTACGGCACAGATACGCAGTATTTT. Translated, it gives CASSGYGTDTQYF.

This chain links TRBV28 with TRBJ2-7, with D perhaps matching TRBD1 (6 bases). The CDR3 totals 12 residues. Trimming stripped 5 bases from V and 7 bases from J, with 12 bases between. Germline V gene sequence: CDR1 MDHEN, CDR2 SYDVKM. The CDR3 spells CASSLNREEQYF. CDR3 sequence (DNA): TGTGCCAGCAGTCTAAACAGGGAAGAGCAGTACTTC.

This clonotype turned up a few times. The chain carries TRBV15 and TRBJ2-2; a weak D match, TRBD1 (6 bases). Trimming stripped 5 bases from V and 4 bases from J, with 14 bases between. CDR3 length: 15 residues. Germline-derived CDR1 and CDR2 are LNHNV and YYDKDF (reference sequence). The CDR3 region is CATSVRTDFTGELFF. CDR3 in DNA: TGTGCCACCAGCGTTAGGACAGACTTCACCGGGGAGCTGTTTTTT.

The chain recombines TRBV5-6 with TRBJ1-2, with 7 bases that match TRBD1. The CDR3 is made up of 13 amino acids. Losses at the gene ends were 4 bases for V and 5 bases for J; bases not matched to a gene: 5. CDR1 is SGHDT, CDR2 YYEEEE, per germline. The CDR3 reads CASSTQGTYGYTF. The CDR3 DNA reads as TGTGCCAGCAGCACACAGGGGACGTATGGCTACACCTTC. Complete variable domain (other parts from reference TRBV5-6 and TRBJ1-2): DAGVTQSPTHLIKTRGQQVTLRCSPKSGHDTVSWYQQALGQGPQFIFQYYEEEERQRGNFPDRFSGHQFPNYSSELNVNALLLGDSALYLCASSTQGTYGYTFGSGTRLTVV.